This is a list of T cell receptor beta chains from one sample in a study of T cells in Graves' hyperthyroidism and ophthalmopathy. TCRdb passed the multiplex PCR reads through MiXCR, listing each CDR3 protein once. The table has hundreds of thousands of distinct CDR3 sequences, 20% seen once. The sequencing sample was made of blood. The source of these receptors is a man aged 35-49 years with Graves' ophthalmopathy. Each CDR3 is given with its conserved first and last residue. The D gene is left open where the match is weak. Part of the rows lack a size; the others show once, few, many or a class for expanded clones.

>many|-|TRBJ1-1|TRBV5-6
TGTGCCAGCAGCTTGGCCAGTGGGGCTACTATGAACACTGAAGCTTTCTTT
CASSLASGATMNTEAFF
>few|-|TRBJ2-5|TRBV24-1
TGTGCCACCAGTGGACAGGTGGTGGAGACCCAGTACTTC
CATSGQVVETQYF
>few|-|TRBJ1-1|TRBV29-1
TGCAGCGTTGCCAGATTAAACACTGAAGCTTTCTTT
CSVARLNTEAFF
>-|-|TRBJ2-7|TRBV6-5
TGTGCCAGCAGTTTCTTAGTTGAGGCTTTGGAGCAGTACTTC
CASSFLVEALEQYF
>few|-|TRBJ1-6|TRBV28
TGTGCCAGCAGTGGGAGGACCTATAATTCACCCCTCCACTTT
CASSGRTYNSPLHF
>-|TRBD1|TRBJ2-5|TRBV6-9
TGTGCCAGCAGCTTCGAGACAGGGCCGCGGGAGACCCAGTACTTC
CASSFETGPRETQYF
>many|-|TRBJ2-7|TRBV7-2
TGTGCCAGCAGCTTAGCGGGGGGTTGGGTCTACGAGCAGTACTTC
CASSLAGGWVYEQYF
>few|-|TRBJ2-3|TRBV3-1
TGTGCCAGCAGCCAAGAGAGAGGGAGGTCGGATACGCAGTATTTT
CASSQERGRSDTQYF
>many|-|TRBJ1-4|TRBV9
TGTGCCAGCAGCCAGACAGCAACTAATGAAAAACTGTTTTTT
CASSQTATNEKLFF
>few|-|TRBJ2-1|TRBV24-1
TGTGCCACCACACGAGGGAGTGAGCAGTTCTTC
CATTRGSEQFF
>few|-|TRBJ2-1|TRBV7-9
TGTGCCAGCAGCTCAAACGAGCCCCCCAGCTCCTACAATGAGCAGTTCTTC
CASSSNEPPSSYNEQFF
>many|-|TRBJ1-6|TRBV6-1
TGTGCCAGCAGTGACCAAGCCGGGGGCAATTCACCCCTCCACTTT
CASSDQAGGNSPLHF
>many|-|TRBJ2-7|TRBV7-9
TGTGCCAGCAGCTCGAGCACCGGTGGGGAGCAGTACTTC
CASSSSTGGEQYF
>many|-|TRBJ2-7|TRBV28
TGTGCCAGCAGCCAGGGGCTCATATCGGGACCCCCCTACGAGCAGTACTTC
CASSQGLISGPPYEQYF
>many|TRBD2|TRBJ2-1|TRBV7-9
TGTGCCAGCAGCCGGGGACTAGCGGGGAATGAGCAGTTCTTC
CASSRGLAGNEQFF
>-|TRBD1|TRBJ1-1|TRBV6-1
TGTGCCAGCAGTGATTGGACAGGGAGGTGGAACACTGAAGCTTTCTTT
CASSDWTGRWNTEAFF
>many|-|TRBJ2-5|TRBV20-1
TGCAGTGCTAGACGCCGACTAGGGACGGAGACCCAGTACTTC
CSARRRLGTETQYF
>-|TRBD1|TRBJ1-2|TRBV11-2
TGTGCCAGCAGCACTCTAGGACAGGGAGCTAACTATGGCTACACCTTC
CASSTLGQGANYGYTF
>-|TRBD2|TRBJ2-1|TRBV5-6
TGTGCCAGCAGCTTGGGCGGGAGGGGTCGAGATGAGCAGTTCTTC
CASSLGGRGRDEQFF
>-|-|TRBJ2-7|TRBV6-1
TGTGCCAGCAGTGAAACTAGGGGAACTAGGATCTACGAGCAGTACTTC
CASSETRGTRIYEQYF
>-|TRBD2|TRBJ2-5|TRBV6-2/TRBV6-3
TGTGCCAGCCGACCGGGGGGTGGAGAGACCCAGTACTTC
CASRPGGGETQYF
>many|-|TRBJ1-1|TRBV30
TGTGCCTGGATCCACAGGGACACTGAAGCTTTCTTT
CAWIHRDTEAFF
>-|-|TRBJ1-2|TRBV7-9
TGTGCCACCTCCTTTGACAGGAATGACTACACCTTC
CATSFDRNDYTF
>few|-|TRBJ1-1|TRBV7-3
TGTGCCAGCAGCCCCCGCGGGGGTCGGAGGGCTGAAGCTTTCTTT
CASSPRGGRRAEAFF
>-|-|TRBJ2-7|TRBV2
TGTGCCAGCACTGACGACTCCTACGAGCAGTACTTC
CASTDDSYEQYF
>few|-|TRBJ1-2|TRBV5-1
TGCGCCAGCAGCAAAGCGACGGACCTATCTGGCTACACCTTC
CASSKATDLSGYTF
>-|-|TRBJ1-5|TRBV29-1
TGCAGCGCCAAGGACGGGAATCAGCCCCAGCATTTT
CSAKDGNQPQHF
>-|TRBD2|TRBJ2-7|TRBV27
TGTGCCAGCTTGGGGACTAGCGGGTCAGGGGAGCAGTACTTC
CASLGTSGSGEQYF
>-|TRBD1|TRBJ2-7|TRBV9
TGTGCCAGCAGCGTAGCTGAGACAGGGGCCTACGAGCAGTACTTC
CASSVAETGAYEQYF
>few|-|TRBJ1-1|TRBV18
TGTGCCAGCTCACCAGGGGGGGTTGAAGCTTTCTTT
CASSPGGVEAFF
>many|TRBD1|TRBJ1-2|TRBV28
TGTGCCATAAACCAACAGGGGGTCTATGGCTACACCTTC
CAINQQGVYGYTF